The clone carrying this TCR beta chain occurred once. Original data processing: Reference gene primer amplification gave nucleated cell count estimates. The repertoire was sequenced with immunoSEQ multiplex PCR; TCRdb's copy has only in-frame clones and lacks some. V, J and clone size derive from that table, while D and trimming were established from the DNA sequence. Counted here are 190,000 or so clones, around 80% occurring once; the ten biggest clones make up approximately 3%. The data originate from a study of blood T cell repertoires in COVID-19. Background on the study: Sites across the United States, Italy and Spain contributed samples from acute and convalescent COVID-19. In each case, the material was cDNA or gDNA derived from T cells, B-cell-depleted T cells, or PBMCs.

The CDR3 has 15 amino acids. CDR1 is MNHNY and CDR2 is SVGAGI in the germline V gene (reference sequence). Trimming took 4 bases from V and 7 from J; bases not matched to a gene: 10. The chain is built from TRBV6-6 and TRBJ1-1, with TRBD1 identical over 9 bases. Sequencing was done on a sample of peripheral blood. The TCR was taken from a woman of 80 years or more with active or convalescent COVID-19. Here the CDR3 reads CASSLGQGLPYEAFF. The CDR3 coding sequence is TGTGCCAGCAGTTTGGGACAGGGTTTACCGTATGAAGCTTTCTTT.